This T cell receptor beta chain was identified during a study of neurological immune-mediated disorders. Study-wide points: HTLV-1-associated myelopathy led in TCR clonal expansion, while multiple sclerosis ranked lowest, below healthy controls.

CDR1 MNHEY and CDR2 SVGAGI come from the germline V gene. The CDR3 extends over 13 amino acids. V was pared by 2 bases and J by 1 base, with 6 bases between. Synthesis of cDNA used 5'RACE (with 10-nucleotide random UMIs). TCRdb passed the 5' RACE reads through MiXCR, listing each CDR3 protein once. The profile shows more than 30,000 distinct CDR3 sequences, over 4% of them singletons. This clonotype was picked up many times. Its antigen is currently unknown. The sample taken for sequencing was PBMCs. This chain uses TRBV6-5 with TRBJ2-7; no clear D. This receptor was obtained from a man aged 18 to 35 in good health. Here the CDR3 reads CASSYAGSYEQYF. For the CDR3, the DNA is TGTGCCAGCAGTTACGCCGGTTCCTACGAGCAGTACTTC.